Each of the 25 T cell receptor beta chains below was sequenced from the same sample in a study of response to subunit inactivated influenza vaccine. Using its own MiXCR run on the RT-PCR reads, TCRdb lists one record per CDR3 protein. The sample includes about 780,000 distinct CDR3 sequences, less than 20% seen only once; the top ten take approximately 10%. The source material was PBMCs from blood, sampled roughly 5 days after vaccination. The receptors derive from a man aged 50-59 years who received an inactivated influenza vaccine.

This clonotype has only a few counts. The chain employs TRBV6-2 or TRBV6-3 and TRBJ1-6; a weak D match, TRBD1 (6 bases). Germline lookup yields CDR1 MNHEY and CDR2 SVGEGT. Trimming pared 2 bases from V and 7 bases from J, leaving 15 bases between. The CDR3 is made up of 16 amino acids. The CDR3 reads CASSYDRTAGNSPLHF. The CDR3 DNA reads as TGTGCCAGCAGTTACGACAGGACCGCGGGGAATTCACCCCTCCACTTT.

This clonotype was counted between two and nine times. V is TRBV12-3 or TRBV12-4 and J is TRBJ2-5; D uncertain. Deletions cut 6 bases from V and 2 bases from J, with 13 bases between. The CDR3 runs to 14 residues. The CDR3 DNA reads TGTGCCAGCAGCTTGGGTATGGGACAAGAGACCCAGTACTTC. Translating it yields CASSLGMGQETQYF.

The chain carries TRBV10-3 and TRBJ2-7; 14 positions match TRBD2. This CDR3 region has 17 residues. The germline gives CDR1 ENHRY, CDR2 SYGVKD. The V and J ends lost 0 bases and 3 bases, in that order; junction bases with no gene match: 4. The CDR3 region is CAISESWGLAGDYEQYF. The CDR3 DNA reads TGTGCCATCAGTGAGTCGTGGGGACTAGCGGGGGACTACGAGCAGTACTTC.

This sequence joins TRBV7-2 and TRBJ1-1, with 8 bases aligning to TRBD1. V shed 1 base and J 1 base; nucleotides not matched to a gene: 8. The germline V gene encodes CDR1 SGHTA and CDR2 FQGNSA. CDR3 length: 17 amino acids. The CDR3 bases are TGTGCCAGCAGCTTAGGGGCACAGGGGGTGAGGAACACTGAAGCTTTCTTT. Translated: CASSLGAQGVRNTEAFF.

Turning to this clonotype: It may be a read error: a sequence one base away is much more abundant. The chain is built from TRBV29-1 and TRBJ2-7; 8 nucleotides agree with TRBD1. The V and J ends lost 8 bases and 5 bases, in that order; junction bases with no gene match: 11. Per the germline V gene, CDR1 is SQVTM and CDR2 is ANQGSEA. The CDR3 totals 13 residues. For the CDR3, the DNA is TGCAGCCTCGCAGGACAGGGTGGAAACGAGCAGTACTTC. Translating gives CSLAGQGGNEQYF.

This chain links TRBV12-3 or TRBV12-4 with TRBJ1-5; D ambiguous. The V end lost 3 bases, the J end lost 4 bases, and 10 bases lay between the germline ends. The CDR3 contains 14 residues. The CDR3 nucleotides read TGTGCCAGCAGTTTTCTGACCCAGAATCAGCCCCAGCATTTT. This encodes CASSFLTQNQPQHF.

Points on this clonotype: A junction end diverges from the germline sequence, so it may reflect a read error. The V call is TRBV12-3 or TRBV12-4, the J call TRBJ2-1; 8 nucleotides line up with TRBD1. The length of the CDR3 is 15 residues. DNA of the CDR3: TGTTCCAGCAGTTTTGACAGGGGAGGCTACAATGAGCAGTTCTTC. Its translation: CSSSFDRGGYNEQFF.

This clonotype was seen a few times. The V and J genes are TRBV15 and TRBJ2-1; 12 bases align to TRBD1. The junction had 4 bases not matched to a gene; V was cut back by 4 bases and J by 3 bases. The CDR3 extends over 16 amino acids. Germline V gives CDR1 LNHNV, CDR2 YYDKDF (reference sequence). This CDR3 reads CATSNRDRGLYNEQFF. CDR3 bases: TGTGCCACCAGCAACCGGGACAGGGGGCTCTACAATGAGCAGTTCTTC.

This clonotype turned up a few times. The V and J genes are TRBV9 and TRBJ2-7, with D perhaps matching TRBD1 or TRBD2 (7 bases each). Germline V gene sequence: CDR1 SGDLS, CDR2 YYNGEE. The length of the CDR3 is 14 residues. V was shortened by 4 bases and J by 6 bases, with 17 bases between the two germline ends. DNA for the CDR3: TGTGCCAGCAGCAAGAGGCAGGGGGAGGGCGAGCAGTACTTC. This codes for CASSKRQGEGEQYF.

This clonotype was counted ten times or more. The rearrangement joins TRBV7-2 to TRBJ2-7; D unresolved. Trimming removed 5 bases at V and 4 bases at J, with 6 bases between. From germline, CDR1 is SGHTA and CDR2 FQGNSA. The CDR3 loop spans 11 amino acids. CDR3 residues: CASSEKYEQYF. As DNA, the CDR3 is TGTGCCAGCAGCGAAAAGTACGAGCAGTACTTC.

This clonotype was counted only a few times. The chain joins TRBV6-1 to TRBJ2-3, with 8 positions matching TRBD1. The V and J ends lost 4 bases and 8 bases, in that order; junction bases with no gene match: 11. The CDR3 covers 15 residues. The germline CDR1 and CDR2 sequences are MNHNS and SASEGT. The CDR3 is CASSVGQGLSGTQYF. Here the CDR3 DNA reads TGTGCCAGCAGTGTAGGACAGGGTTTATCGGGTACGCAGTATTTT.

This clonotype occurred a few times. The chain recombines TRBV7-9 with TRBJ1-1; the D gene is possibly TRBD1 (5 bases). The ends were cut back, 1 base at V and 4 bases at J, with 10 bases in the middle. CDR1 and CDR2 from the germline V gene are SEHNR and FQNEAQ (reference sequence). The CDR3 runs to 14 residues. CDR3 in DNA: TGTGCCAGCAGCTTAGAGGGGAGGGCCACTGAAGCTTTCTTT. Its translation: CASSLEGRATEAFF.

This clonotype occurred a few times. The chain couples TRBV11-2 to TRBJ2-7; 7 nucleotides match TRBD2. Germline loops: CDR1 SGHAT, CDR2 FQNNGV. Losses at the gene ends were 4 bases for V and 4 bases for J; bases not matched to a gene: 13. The CDR3 loop spans 16 amino acids. Written as DNA, the CDR3 is TGTGCCAGCAGCTCTCCCCGAGGGAGGGGTGGGTACGAGCAGTACTTC. It encodes CASSSPRGRGGYEQYF.

V gene TRBV7-8 combines with J gene TRBJ2-7; 10 bases match TRBD2. The CDR3 consists of 17 residues. V shed 3 bases, J shed 2 bases, and the junction held 10 bases outside the gene matches. Germline lookup yields CDR1 SGHVS and CDR2 FQNEAQ. Here the CDR3 reads CASSFGLAATKTYEQYF. The CDR3 region has the DNA TGTGCCAGCAGCTTCGGACTAGCGGCGACGAAGACCTACGAGCAGTACTTC.

A note on this clonotype: A much more abundant neighbour one base away suggests this may be a read error. The rearrangement links TRBV6-2 or TRBV6-3 to TRBJ2-2; D may be TRBD1 (6 bases). Trimming removed 7 bases at V and 4 bases at J, with 10 bases between. The CDR3 totals 13 residues. CDR1 is MNHEY and CDR2 is SVGEGT in the germline V gene. In nucleotides, the CDR3 is TGTGCCAGCACCTCAGGGGTCACCGGGGAGCTGTTTTTT. Its translation: CASTSGVTGELFF.

This clonotype was counted a few times. The chain uses TRBV20-1 and TRBJ1-2; weak D call: TRBD1 (5 bases). In germline, CDR1 is DFQATT, CDR2 SNEGSKA (reference sequence). V shed 6 bases and J shed 6 bases, with 20 bases lying between them. The CDR3 covers 14 residues. CDR3 sequence (DNA): TGCAGTGCCCGGGCCCTTGGGACCGCCGATGGCTACACCTTC. It codes for CSARALGTADGYTF.

The sample holds many counts of this clonotype. The gene calls are TRBV5-5 and TRBJ1-2; D is ambiguous. V lost 1 base to trimming and J lost 1 base, with 14 bases between them. Germline CDR1 SGHKS, CDR2 YYEKEE (reference sequence). This CDR3 is built from 16 residues. The CDR3 is CASSLSWQILNYGYTF. Here the CDR3 DNA reads TGTGCCAGCAGCTTGAGTTGGCAGATCCTTAACTATGGCTACACCTTC.

The chain employs TRBV4-2 and TRBJ2-5, with 11 bases that match TRBD2. Germline V gives CDR1 LGHNA, CDR2 YNFKEQ. CDR3 size: 16 residues. V shed 1 base, J shed 2 bases, and the junction held 3 bases outside the gene matches. The CDR3 region is CASSQAGTSGQETQYF. CDR3 sequence (DNA): TGTGCCAGCAGCCAAGCGGGGACTAGCGGACAAGAGACCCAGTACTTC.

J is TRBJ2-7 and V is TRBV20-1, with D possibly called TRBD1 or TRBD2 (6 bases each). Per the germline V gene, CDR1 is DFQATT and CDR2 is SNEGSKA (reference sequence). Trimming left V 3 bases short and J 1 base short, with 13 bases between. This CDR3 has 14 amino acids. CDR3 loop: CSASPGGLSYEQYF. The DNA of the CDR3 is TGCAGTGCTAGCCCCGGGGGCTTATCCTACGAGCAGTACTTC.

The chain couples TRBV20-1 to TRBJ1-6; possible D gene TRBD1, 6 bases. Trimming removed 0 bases at V and 0 bases at J, with 9 bases between. There are 16 residues in the CDR3. Germline CDR1 and CDR2: DFQATT and SNEGSKA (reference sequence). The CDR3 loop reads CSAREGGTSYNSPLHF. CDR3 coding DNA: TGCAGTGCTAGAGAGGGGGGCACCTCCTATAATTCACCCCTCCACTTT.

The chain couples TRBV6-5 to TRBJ1-2; the match to TRBD1 covers 8 bases. Germline CDR1 MNHEY, CDR2 SVGAGI. J was trimmed by 1 base and V by 2 bases; bases with no gene match: 6. The CDR3 sequence is 16 residues long. As DNA, the CDR3 is TGTGCCAGCAGTTACCACCTGACAGGGGATAACTATGGCTACACCTTC. This gives the protein CASSYHLTGDNYGYTF.

This clonotype was recorded once. The CDR3 DNA reads TGTGCCAGCAGCCAACCCCTTAGGGCTAGGTCAAACACCGGGGAGCTGTTTTTT. Encoded protein: CASSQPLRARSNTGELFF. The chain joins TRBV3-1 to TRBJ2-2; D is unclear. Trimming cost V 2 bases and J 2 bases, with 18 bases left between them. CDR1 LGHDT and CDR2 YNNKEL come from the germline V gene (reference sequence). This CDR3 has 18 amino acids.

The rearrangement joins TRBV9 to TRBJ1-3; weak D call: TRBD1 (6 bases). CDR3 length: 16 residues. V was trimmed by 4 bases and J by 0 bases, leaving 14 bases between them. Germline CDR1 and CDR2: SGDLS and YYNGEE. The CDR3 DNA is TGTGCCAGCAGCCCACAGGGATATTCCTCTGGAAACACCATATATTTT. Translated: CASSPQGYSSGNTIYF.

This clonotype was seen more than once but under ten times. V usage is TRBV7-4 and J usage is TRBJ1-5, with D hard to call. Trimming shortened V by 1 base and J by 3 bases, and 10 bases separated the two germline ends. This CDR3 has 15 residues. Germline V gene sequence: CDR1 SGHVT, CDR2 SQSDAQ. CDR3 amino acids: CASSLVMAVNQPQHF. CDR3 bases: TGTGCCAGCAGCTTAGTCATGGCAGTCAATCAGCCCCAGCATTTT.

Comment on this clonotype: A read error may explain this, as a much larger clone is one base away. This chain joins TRBV28 and TRBJ2-1; TRBD2 agrees at 8 bases. J lost 7 bases, V lost 3 bases, and 2 bases had no gene match. The CDR3 runs 13 residues. Germline V CDR1 and CDR2: MDHEN, SYDVKM. The CDR3 sequence is CASSLGLENEQFF. The CDR3 nucleotides read TGTGCCAGCAGTTTGGGACTAGAAAATGAGCAGTTCTTC.